This TCR beta chain was recorded in a study of T cell clones after liver transplantation. Clones were read by immunoSEQ multiplex PCR, and TCRdb kept only the in-frame ones, dropping some. The profile shows 98,000 or so clones, approximately 85% of them singletons. The source was CD4+ T cells from blood, collected before liver transplant. The receptor was derived from a human donor who received a liver transplant.

The CDR3 nucleotides are TGTGCCAGCAGCCCAGCGGGAGGGGCGGAGCAGTACTTC. Translation: CASSPAGGAEQYF. The V and J genes are TRBV27 and TRBJ2-7; 10 bases are a match to TRBD2. The V gene's germline CDR1 is MNHEY and CDR2 SMNVEV (reference sequence). The V and J ends lost 6 bases and 7 bases, in that order; junction bases with no gene match: 6. CDR3 length: 13 amino acids.